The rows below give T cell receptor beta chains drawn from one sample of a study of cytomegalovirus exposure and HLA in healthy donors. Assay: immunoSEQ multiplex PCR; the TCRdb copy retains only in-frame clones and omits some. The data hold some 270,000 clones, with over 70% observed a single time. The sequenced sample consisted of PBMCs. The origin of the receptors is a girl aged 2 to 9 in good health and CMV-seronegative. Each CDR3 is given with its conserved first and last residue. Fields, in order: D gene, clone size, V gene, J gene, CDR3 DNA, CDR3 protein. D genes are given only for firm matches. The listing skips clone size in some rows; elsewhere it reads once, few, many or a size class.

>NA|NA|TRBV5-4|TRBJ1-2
TGTGCCAGCAGCCCTTACCGTTCCAGGGGCTATGGCTACACCTTC
CASSPYRSRGYGYTF
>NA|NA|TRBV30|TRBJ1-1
TGTGCCTGGGTGCTTTGGGGGGGCACTGAAGCTTTCTTT
CAWVLWGGTEAFF
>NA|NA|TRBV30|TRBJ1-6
TGTGCCTGGAGTGCGGGTATAATTTTACCCCTCCACTTT
CAWSAGIILPLHF
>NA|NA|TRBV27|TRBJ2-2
TGTGCCAGCAGATCGGGGGGCTTAAAAGGCGGGGAGCTGTTTTTT
CASRSGGLKGGELFF
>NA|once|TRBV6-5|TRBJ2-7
TGTGCCAGCAGCACAAACAGGGATCCCACCTACGAGCAGTACTTC
CASSTNRDPTYEQYF
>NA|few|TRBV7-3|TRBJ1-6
TGTGCCAGCAGCTTTGGGAGAAATTCACCCCTCCACTTT
CASSFGRNSPLHF
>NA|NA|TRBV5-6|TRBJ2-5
TGTGCCAGCAGCCCACTTGAATCCAAAGAGACCCAGTACTTC
CASSPLESKETQYF
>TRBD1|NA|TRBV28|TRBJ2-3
TGTGCCAGCAGTACCATCCCTGACAGGGTTTTTGCAGATACGCAGTATTTT
CASSTIPDRVFADTQYF
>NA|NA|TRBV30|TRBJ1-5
TGTGCCTGGAGTGTGCCCAGGGCATGGCCCCAGCATTTT
CAWSVPRAWPQHF
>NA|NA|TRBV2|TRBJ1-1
TGTGCCAGCACGAGGGCGGAAAACACTGAAGCTTTCTTT
CASTRAENTEAFF
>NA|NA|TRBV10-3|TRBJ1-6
TGTGCCATCAGTGAGTCCGGGAACCCTAATTCACCCCTCCACTTT
CAISESGNPNSPLHF
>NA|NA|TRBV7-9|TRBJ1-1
TGTGCCAGCAGCTTAGATTCCGGGAACACTGAAGCTTTCTTT
CASSLDSGNTEAFF
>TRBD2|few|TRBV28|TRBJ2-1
TGTGCCAGCAGTTTGGGGACTAGCGGAATCGATGAGCAGTTCTTC
CASSLGTSGIDEQFF
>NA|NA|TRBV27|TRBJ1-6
TGTGCCAGCAGTTTACGCGGCAGGGTCAGGCTCCACTTT
CASSLRGRVRLHF
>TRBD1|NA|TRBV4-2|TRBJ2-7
TGTGCCAGCAGCCAAGCGGGACAGGGCTACGAGCAGTACTTC
CASSQAGQGYEQYF
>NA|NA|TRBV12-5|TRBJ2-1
TGTGCTAGTGGTGAACTTAGTGAGCAGTTCTTC
CASGELSEQFF
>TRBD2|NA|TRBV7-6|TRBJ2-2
TGTGCCAGCAGCTTAGTTGGGACTACCCCCACCGGGGAGCTGTTTTTT
CASSLVGTTPTGELFF
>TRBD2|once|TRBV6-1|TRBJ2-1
TGTGCCAGCACCCGTCGGGTAGCGGGCAATGAGCAGTTCTTC
CASTRRVAGNEQFF
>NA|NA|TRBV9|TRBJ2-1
TGTGCCAGCAGCGGGGGGGATTACAATGAGCAGTTCTTC
CASSGGDYNEQFF
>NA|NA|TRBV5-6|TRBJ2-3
TGTGCCAGCAGCTTTCGTTCTAGCTTGGGCACAGATACGCAGTATTTT
CASSFRSSLGTDTQYF
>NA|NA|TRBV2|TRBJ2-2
TGTGCCAGCCGGTGGCGGAGGTTGACCCTAGGCCCCGGGGAGCTGTTTTTT
CASRWRRLTLGPGELFF
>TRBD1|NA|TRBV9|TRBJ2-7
TGTGCCAGCAGCGTCGCCCAGGGGGCCTACGAGCAGTACTTC
CASSVAQGAYEQYF
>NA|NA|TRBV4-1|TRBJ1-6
TGCGCCAGCAGCCTTAGACAACGAGTCAGGGGACATGGTACCTATAATTCACCCCTCCACTTT
CASSLRQRVRGHGTYNSPLHF
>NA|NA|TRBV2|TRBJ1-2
TGTGCCAGCAGTAATACCCGAGGGCCGGACTATGGCTACACCTTC
CASSNTRGPDYGYTF
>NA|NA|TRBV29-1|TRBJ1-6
TGCAGCGTCGCACCGGGAGGAGGAGCAGGACATTGGAGCTCCTATAATTCACCCCTCCACTTT
CSVAPGGGAGHWSSYNSPLHF
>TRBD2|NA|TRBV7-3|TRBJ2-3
TGTGCCAGCAGCTTATACCCGGGACTAGAGGATACGCAGTATTTT
CASSLYPGLEDTQYF
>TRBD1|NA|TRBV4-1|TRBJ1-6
TGCGCCAGCAGCCCGCGTCCGGGACAGGGAAATTCACCCCTCCACTTT
CASSPRPGQGNSPLHF
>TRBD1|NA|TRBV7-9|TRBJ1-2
TGTTCCAGCAGCTTACAGGGGCATGGCTACACCTTC
CSSSLQGHGYTF
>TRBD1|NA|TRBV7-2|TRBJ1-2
TGTGCCAGCAGCTTAAATAGGGACAGGGGCGCGTCTGGGGGTGGCTACACCTTC
CASSLNRDRGASGGGYTF
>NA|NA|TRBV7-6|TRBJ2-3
TGTGCCAGCAGCCCTAGCACAGATACGCAGTATTTT
CASSPSTDTQYF
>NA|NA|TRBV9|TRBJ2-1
TGTGCCAGCAGCGTGGCGGCTTTCAATGAGCAGTTCTTC
CASSVAAFNEQFF
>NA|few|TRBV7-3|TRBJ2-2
TGTGCCAGCAGCTTTGCGGGGTCCCCCGGGGAGCTGTTTTTT
CASSFAGSPGELFF
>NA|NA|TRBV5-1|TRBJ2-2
TGCGCCAGCAGCTTAGGCTGGGGAGTCGGCACCGGGGAGCTGTTTTTT
CASSLGWGVGTGELFF
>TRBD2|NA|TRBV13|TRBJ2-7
TGTGCCAGCAGCTTACCGGGACTAGCGCGGGAGCAGTACTTC
CASSLPGLAREQYF
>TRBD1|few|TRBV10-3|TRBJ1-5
TGTGCCATCAGTGAGGCTGGGACAGCTCAGCCCCAGCATTTT
CAISEAGTAQPQHF
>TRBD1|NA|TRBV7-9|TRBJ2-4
TGTGCCAGCAGCCCGACAGGGGGACCCATAATCAAGGGCATTCAGTACTTC
CASSPTGGPIIKGIQYF
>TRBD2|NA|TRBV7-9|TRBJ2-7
TGTGCCAGCAGCTCGGGGCTAGCGGGAGGTAAAGACTACGAGCAGTACTTC
CASSSGLAGGKDYEQYF
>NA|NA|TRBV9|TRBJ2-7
TGTGCCAGCAGCGGAGGAGGCGGACCGACCTACGAGCAGTACTTC
CASSGGGGPTYEQYF
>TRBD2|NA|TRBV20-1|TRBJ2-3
TGCAGTGCTCTAGCGGCAGATACGCAGTATTTT
CSALAADTQYF
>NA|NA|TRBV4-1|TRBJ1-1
TGCGCCAGCAGCCAAGAAGTTAACAGGGACACTGAAGCTTTCTTT
CASSQEVNRDTEAFF
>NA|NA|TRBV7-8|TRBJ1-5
TGTGCCAGCAGCTCCCTGACCCCGGGGCCCCAGCATTTT
CASSSLTPGPQHF
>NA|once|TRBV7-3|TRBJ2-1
TGTGCCAGCAGCTTAACGGCCAGCTACAATGAGCAGTTCTTC
CASSLTASYNEQFF
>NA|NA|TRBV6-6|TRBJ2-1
TGTGCCAGCAGTTATACCTACAATGAGCAGTTCTTC
CASSYTYNEQFF
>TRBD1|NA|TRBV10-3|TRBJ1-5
TGTGCCATCAGGGGAACAGGGGGCCAGCCCCAGCATTTT
CAIRGTGGQPQHF